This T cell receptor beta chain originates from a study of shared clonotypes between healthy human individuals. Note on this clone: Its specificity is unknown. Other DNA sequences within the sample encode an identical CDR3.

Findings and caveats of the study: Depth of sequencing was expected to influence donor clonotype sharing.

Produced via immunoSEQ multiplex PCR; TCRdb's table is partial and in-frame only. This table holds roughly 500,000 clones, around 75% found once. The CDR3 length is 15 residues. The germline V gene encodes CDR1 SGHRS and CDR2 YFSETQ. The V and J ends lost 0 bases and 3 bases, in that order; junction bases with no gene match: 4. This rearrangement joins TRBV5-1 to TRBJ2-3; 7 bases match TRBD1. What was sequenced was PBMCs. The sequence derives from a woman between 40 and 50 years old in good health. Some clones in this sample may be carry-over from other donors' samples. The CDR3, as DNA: TGCGCCAGCAGCTTGGGGACAGGAGGAACAGATACGCAGTATTTT. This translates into CASSLGTGGTDTQYF.